The 32 T cell receptor beta chains presented below share a single source sample, sequenced in a study of T cells in Graves' hyperthyroidism and ophthalmopathy. Amplified TCR beta CDR3 regions derived from RNA transcripts. With the HTBI primer set, the TCR CDR3 went through a first round of RT-PCR. Each CDR3 protein gets one entry after TCRdb re-called the multiplex PCR reads with MiXCR. The table shows about 360,000 distinct CDR3 sequences, with roughly an eighth occurring only once. Sequenced sample: blood. Source of these receptors: a woman between 18 and 29 years old with Graves' hyperthyroidism.

Many counts were recorded for this clonotype. The chain is built from TRBV2 and TRBJ2-1; 12 bases fit TRBD2. CDR1 and CDR2 from the germline V gene are SNHLY and FYNNEI. Trimming cost V 8 bases and J 1 base; bases outside gene matches: 6. This CDR3 contains 16 residues. DNA for the CDR3: TGTGCCAGCGTGCTAGCGGGAGGGTATTCCTACAATGAGCAGTTCTTC. Encoded protein: CASVLAGGYSYNEQFF.

The sample holds a few counts of this clonotype. The chain has TRBV5-6 and TRBJ2-4; the D is unclear. Germline CDR1 and CDR2: SGHDT and YYEEEE. CDR3 length: 14 amino acids. V was trimmed by 4 bases and J by 2 bases, leaving 10 bases between them. This CDR3 is CASSPMGPKNIQYF. DNA of the CDR3: TGTGCCAGCAGCCCCATGGGCCCCAAAAACATTCAGTACTTC. The full variable domain, with the rest looked up from reference TRBV5-6 and TRBJ2-4, is DAGVTQSPTHLIKTRGQQVTLRCSPKSGHDTVSWYQQALGQGPQFIFQYYEEEERQRGNFPDRFSGHQFPNYSSELNVNALLLGDSALYLCASSPMGPKNIQYFGAGTRLSVL.

V and J are TRBV5-1 and TRBJ2-4; either TRBD1 or TRBD2 may supply D (5 bases each). CDR1 is SGHRS and CDR2 is YFSETQ in the germline V gene. The CDR3 sequence is 17 residues long. V lost 4 bases and J lost 3, with 20 bases in between. As DNA, the CDR3 is TGCGCCAGCAGCCCGGACGGGGCAGGTGGGGTCAAAAACATTCAGTACTTC. This codes for CASSPDGAGGVKNIQYF.

Ten or more counts support this clonotype. The rearrangement links TRBV11-2 to TRBJ1-2, with a weak D call TRBD1 (5 bases). The CDR3 has 14 residues. In germline, CDR1 is SGHAT, CDR2 FQNNGV. V was pared by 4 bases and J by 8 bases, with 17 bases between. The CDR3 DNA reads TGTGCCAGCAGCTCGTGGGGACGGTCCTACGGCTACACCTTC. It encodes CASSSWGRSYGYTF.

This clonotype has ten or more counts. The genes are TRBV20-1 and TRBJ1-4; weak D call: TRBD1 (5 bases). The germline gives CDR1 DFQATT, CDR2 SNEGSKA (reference sequence). V lost 0 bases and J 10 bases, leaving 15 bases between the germline ends. This CDR3 spans 14 amino acids. CDR3 sequence reads: CSARENPGQVKLFF. The CDR3 nucleotides are TGCAGTGCTAGAGAGAATCCGGGGCAGGTAAAACTGTTTTTT.

There are a few counts of this clonotype. The chain carries TRBV12-3 or TRBV12-4 and TRBJ1-5; no firm D call. The CDR3 length is 13 residues. V was trimmed by 1 base and J by 12 bases, leaving 13 bases between them. For the CDR3, the DNA is TGTGCCAGCAGTTTAGAAGGTTCCCACGGCCAGCATTTT. It encodes CASSLEGSHGQHF.

This chain links TRBV9 with TRBJ2-7; D call uncertain. The CDR3 totals 15 residues. V lost 0 bases, J lost 1 base, and 11 bases lay in between. Looked up from germline, CDR1 is SGDLS and CDR2 is YYNGEE. The CDR3 is CASSVEVGSSYEQYF. The CDR3 region has the DNA TGTGCCAGCAGCGTAGAAGTGGGAAGTTCCTACGAGCAGTACTTC.

In its sample, this clonotype was seen many times. V gene TRBV6-1 combines with J gene TRBJ1-2; TRBD1 is a possible D gene (5 bases). The CDR3 is 13 residues long. Germline V gives CDR1 MNHNS, CDR2 SASEGT. The ends were cut back, 5 bases at V and 8 bases at J, with 15 bases in the middle. CDR3 in DNA: TGTGCCAGCAGTAATGGCCTGGGACGGGGCTACACCTTC. It codes for CASSNGLGRGYTF.

This clonotype was counted ten times or more. The junction and the germline gene differ at one end; a read error may be behind it. The CDR3: CSVEGGTVGTDTQYF. The DNA of the CDR3 is TGCAGCGTCGAAGGCGGGACGGTGGGGACAGATACGCAGTATTTT. V gene TRBV29-1 combines with J gene TRBJ2-3; possible D gene TRBD2, 6 bases. CDR3 length: 15 residues. The germline V gene encodes CDR1 SQVTM and CDR2 ANQGSEA.

This clonotype turned up a few times. This rearrangement joins TRBV5-5 to TRBJ1-2; TRBD1 aligns across 7 bases. The trim removed 4 bases at V and 8 bases at J, leaving 14 bases unmatched. The CDR3 contains 15 residues. Germline-derived CDR1 and CDR2 are SGHKS and YYEKEE (reference sequence). As DNA, the CDR3 is TGTGCCAGCAGCGTCTCCTTTGACAGGGTGGGAGGCTACACCTTC. Amino acid sequence: CASSVSFDRVGGYTF.

The rearrangement links TRBV4-1 to TRBJ2-7; D possibly corresponds to TRBD1 (6 bases). Trimming took off 0 bases at V and 6 bases at J, with 15 bases between the two ends. Germline assignment: CDR1 MGHRA and CDR2 YSYEKL. The CDR3 covers 15 residues. The CDR3 protein is CASSQDGSVRGEQYF. The CDR3 DNA reads as TGCGCCAGCAGCCAAGATGGAAGTGTCAGGGGCGAGCAGTACTTC.

This clonotype was seen ten or more times. V gene TRBV12-3 or TRBV12-4 combines with J gene TRBJ2-2, with TRBD2 matching 8 bases. The CDR3 totals 14 residues. Germline trimming cut 5 bases from V and 6 bases from J; bases unmatched to any gene: 5. The CDR3 DNA reads as TGTGCCAGCAGTCCGGGGGGGGGCCCCGGGGAGCTGTTTTTT. This encodes CASSPGGGPGELFF.

In its sample, this clonotype was seen a few times. This chain connects TRBV14 to TRBJ1-6, with D uncertain. V was trimmed by 7 bases and J by 4 bases, leaving 17 bases between them. This CDR3 is 16 amino acids long. The germline V gene has CDR1 SGHDN and CDR2 FVKESK. The CDR3 protein is CASIHGRTVYNSPLHF. The CDR3, as DNA: TGTGCCAGCATACACGGTCGCACCGTGTATAATTCACCCCTCCACTTT.

This clonotype turned up a few times. The chain couples TRBV10-3 to TRBJ1-3; perhaps TRBD1 as D (5 bases). Germline CDR1 and CDR2: ENHRY and SYGVKD. CDR3 size: 14 residues. The V end was cut by 2 bases, the J end by 1 base, with 6 bases between. CDR3 nucleotide sequence: TGTGCCATCAGTGAGAGACAGTCTGGAAACACCATATATTTT. Translated, it gives CAISERQSGNTIYF.

Many counts were recorded for this clonotype. The chain employs TRBV20-1 and TRBJ2-3; 8 bases match TRBD2. CDR3 length: 15 amino acids. Trimming cost V 3 bases and J 2 bases; bases outside gene matches: 7. CDR1 DFQATT and CDR2 SNEGSKA come from the germline V gene (reference sequence). As DNA, the CDR3 is TGCAGTGCTAGCCGAGCGGGGGAGAACACAGATACGCAGTATTTT. It translates to CSASRAGENTDTQYF.

This clonotype was observed many times. The rearrangement links TRBV5-1 to TRBJ1-1; D call uncertain. Germline V gene sequence: CDR1 SGHRS, CDR2 YFSETQ. This CDR3 region has 14 residues. The V gene lost 8 bases and the J gene lost 4 bases, with 18 bases spanning the gap. For the CDR3, the DNA is TGCGCCAGTACCGACGCAAGCGGGTTCACTGAAGCTTTCTTT. Encoded protein: CASTDASGFTEAFF.

There are many counts of this clonotype. The chain employs TRBV10-3 and TRBJ2-5, with D hard to call. The CDR3 is 13 amino acids. Trimming stripped 4 bases from V and 4 bases from J, with 10 bases between. Germline CDR1 and CDR2: ENHRY and SYGVKD. The DNA for the CDR3 is TGTGCCATCAGTGGATCTCCAGGAGAGACCCAGTACTTC. It yields the protein CAISGSPGETQYF.

Only a few counts were recorded for this clonotype. Being one base from a much bigger clone, this may be a read error. The chain couples TRBV11-2 to TRBJ2-7; the match to TRBD2 covers 7 bases. V gave up 1 base and J gave up 9 bases; unmatched junction bases: 12. Per germline, CDR1 SGHAT and CDR2 FQNNGV. This CDR3 is built from 15 residues. This CDR3 is CASSLGSGVTGGQYF. The CDR3 DNA reads TGTGCCAGCAGCTTAGGAAGCGGCGTTACGGGGGGGCAGTACTTC.

This clonotype was observed many times. In nucleotides, the CDR3 is TGTGCCAGCAGCCTTACGGTTGGTACGGCGGGTACGCAGTATTTT. This sequence encodes CASSLTVGTAGTQYF. V gene TRBV28 combines with J gene TRBJ2-3; tentative D call: TRBD2 (5 bases). Germline CDR1 and CDR2: MDHEN and SYDVKM. With 6 bases removed from V and 8 bases from J, the gap between germline ends came to 21 bases. CDR3 length: 15 amino acids. The variable domain in full, completed from reference TRBV28 and TRBJ2-3, reads DVKVTQSSRYLVKRTGEKVFLECVQDMDHENMFWYRQDPGLGLRLIYFSYDVKMKEKGDIPEGYSVSREKKERFSLILESASTNQTSMYLCASSLTVGTAGTQYFGPGTRLTVL.

This clonotype was seen many times. The rearrangement joins TRBV5-1 to TRBJ2-7, with TRBD1 as a possible D gene (5 bases). This CDR3 contains 16 residues. V was clipped by 0 bases and J by 4 bases, with 17 bases between them. Germline loops: CDR1 SGHRS, CDR2 YFSETQ. The CDR3, as DNA: TGCGCCAGCAGCTTGGCCGAGCAGGGCTATAGTTACGAGCAGTACTTC. Translating gives CASSLAEQGYSYEQYF.

This clonotype was counted ten times or more. This chain links TRBV11-2 with TRBJ1-1; unclear D gene. CDR1 is SGHAT and CDR2 is FQNNGV in the germline V gene. The V gene lost 4 bases and the J gene lost 1 base, with 13 bases spanning the gap. This CDR3 spans 15 amino acids. The CDR3 protein is CASSSSDRSNTEAFF. Written as DNA, the CDR3 is TGTGCCAGCAGCTCCTCGGACCGATCGAACACTGAAGCTTTCTTT.

In DNA form, the CDR3 reads TGTGCCAGTAGTATCGTTGTGGGGGGAGATGAGCAGTTCTTC. This gives the protein CASSIVVGGDEQFF. The rearrangement joins TRBV19 to TRBJ2-1, with D possibly matching TRBD2 (6 bases). Trimming took off 3 bases at V and 8 bases at J, with 14 bases between the two ends. Germline values: CDR1 LNHDA, CDR2 SQIVND (reference sequence). This CDR3 is 14 amino acids long.

This clonotype has ten or more counts. The V call is TRBV28, the J call TRBJ2-7; 8 bases agree with TRBD2. Germline CDR1 and CDR2: MDHEN and SYDVKM. The CDR3 sequence is 16 residues long. Losses at the gene ends were 4 bases for V and 2 bases for J; bases not matched to a gene: 10. CDR3 in amino acids: CASSSGGTSGAYEQYF. CDR3 in DNA: TGTGCCAGCAGTTCGGGTGGCACTAGCGGCGCCTACGAGCAGTACTTC.

A note on this clonotype: This may come from a read error, since a much larger clone is one base off. The V gene is TRBV20-1, the J gene TRBJ2-5; no reliable D call. The CDR3 contains 14 residues. Germline values: CDR1 DFQATT, CDR2 SNEGSKA (reference sequence). The ends were cut back, 1 base at V and 7 bases at J, with 16 bases in the middle. The CDR3 DNA is TGCAGTGCTAGAGTGTGGCCCGCCAAGGTGACCCAGTACTTC. This translates into CSARVWPAKVTQYF.

The chain joins TRBV28 to TRBJ2-5, with D possibly TRBD2 on 6 matching bases. Germline CDR1 reads MDHEN; CDR2 reads SYDVKM. This CDR3 region has 15 residues. Trimming took off 3 bases at V and 6 bases at J, with 17 bases between the two ends. This CDR3 reads CASSLQRQGGKTQYF. Written as DNA, the CDR3 is TGTGCCAGCAGTTTGCAGCGTCAGGGAGGAAAGACCCAGTACTTC.

Turning to this clonotype: This may come from a read error, since a much larger clone is one base off. The chain links TRBV5-1 to TRBJ2-7, with D possibly TRBD1 on 6 matching bases. The germline gives CDR1 SGHRS, CDR2 YFSETQ. Trimming left V 4 bases short and J 5 bases short, with 19 bases between. CDR3 length: 15 residues. Written as DNA, the CDR3 is TGCGCCAGCAGCCCCCGGGACAATTCCCCCCACGAGCAGTACTTC. This gives the protein CASSPRDNSPHEQYF. Supplemented by reference TRBV5-1 and TRBJ2-7, the full variable domain reads KAGVTQTPRYLIKTRGQQVTLSCSPISGHRSVSWYQQTPGQGLQFLFEYFSETQRNKGNFPGRFSGRQFSNSRSEMNVSTLELGDSALYLCASSPRDNSPHEQYFGPGTRLTVT.

This clonotype has at least ten counts. The rearrangement joins TRBV19 to TRBJ1-1; D gene unclear. Germline V CDR1 and CDR2: LNHDA, SQIVND (reference sequence). V gave up 3 bases and J gave up 1 base, with 15 bases separating them. CDR3 length: 16 amino acids. The CDR3 protein is CASSMGQTGWNTEAFF. For the CDR3, the DNA is TGTGCCAGTAGTATGGGCCAGACGGGCTGGAACACTGAAGCTTTCTTT.

V is TRBV28 and J is TRBJ1-2, with 7 bases lining up with TRBD1. V was pared by 3 bases and J by 4 bases, with 5 bases of the junction left unmatched. The length of the CDR3 is 14 residues. Germline values: CDR1 MDHEN, CDR2 SYDVKM. Here the CDR3 DNA reads TGTGCCAGCAGTTTCGGAGACAGGGCCTATGGCTACACCTTC. Its translation is CASSFGDRAYGYTF.

About this clonotype itself: This could be a read error, since a much larger clone is one nucleotide away. The V gene is TRBV15, the J gene TRBJ2-7; D not certain. Trimming removed 1 base at V and 0 bases at J, with 10 bases between. This CDR3 has 15 amino acids. The germline CDR1 and CDR2 sequences are LNHNV and YYDKDF (reference sequence). CDR3 sequence: CATSRGWNSSYEQYF. CDR3 coding DNA: TGTGCCACCAGCAGAGGGTGGAACAGCTCCTACGAGCAGTACTTC.

This clonotype was seen ten or more times. The CDR3 protein is CASSTAPHLPQHF. In nucleotides, the CDR3 is TGTGCCAGCTCAACGGCCCCCCACCTCCCCCAGCATTTT. The V call is TRBV27, the J call TRBJ1-5; D is unclear. The CDR3 sequence is 13 residues long. The V end was cut by 8 bases, the J end by 10 bases, with 18 bases between. CDR1 and CDR2 (germline): MNHEY, SMNVEV (reference sequence).

The table lists this clonotype with many counts. This sequence joins TRBV24-1 and TRBJ2-1, with 9 bases matching TRBD1. Trimming cost V 4 bases and J 10 bases; bases outside gene matches: 7. The CDR3 totals 14 residues. CDR1 is KGHDR, CDR2 SFDVKD, per germline. Here the CDR3 reads CATSDRYRGREQFF. In DNA form, the CDR3 reads TGTGCCACCAGTGACCGATACAGGGGGCGGGAGCAGTTCTTC.

This clonotype has at least ten counts. This chain joins TRBV28 and TRBJ1-2; D unclear. The CDR3 contains 15 residues. The V and J ends lost 10 bases and 2 bases respectively, with 20 bases between them. CDR1 MDHEN and CDR2 SYDVKM come from the germline V gene. CDR3 in amino acids: CATNEPRRLNYGYTF. DNA for the CDR3: TGTGCCACCAATGAACCTAGACGCCTAAACTATGGCTACACCTTC.